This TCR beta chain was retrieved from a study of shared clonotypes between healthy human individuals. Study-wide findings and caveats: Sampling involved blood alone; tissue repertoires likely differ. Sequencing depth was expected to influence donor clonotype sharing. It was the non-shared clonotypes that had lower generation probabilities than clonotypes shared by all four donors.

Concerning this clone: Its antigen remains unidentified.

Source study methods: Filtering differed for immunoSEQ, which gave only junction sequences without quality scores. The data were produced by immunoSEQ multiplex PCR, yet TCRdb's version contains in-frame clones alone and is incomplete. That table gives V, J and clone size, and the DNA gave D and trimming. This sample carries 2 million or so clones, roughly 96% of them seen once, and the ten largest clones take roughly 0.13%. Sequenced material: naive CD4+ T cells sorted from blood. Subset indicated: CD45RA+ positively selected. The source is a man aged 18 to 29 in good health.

CDR3 sequence reads: CASFSGGAPTDTQYF. CDR3 nucleotides: TGCGCCAGCTTTAGCGGGGGGGCCCCGACAGATACGCAGTATTTT. The chain employs TRBV5-1 and TRBJ2-3; 11 bases match TRBD2. The V gene end was trimmed by 7 bases and the J gene end by 3 bases; junction bases not matched to a gene: 7. Germline V gene data show CDR1 as SGHRS and CDR2 as YFSETQ. This CDR3 spans 15 amino acids.